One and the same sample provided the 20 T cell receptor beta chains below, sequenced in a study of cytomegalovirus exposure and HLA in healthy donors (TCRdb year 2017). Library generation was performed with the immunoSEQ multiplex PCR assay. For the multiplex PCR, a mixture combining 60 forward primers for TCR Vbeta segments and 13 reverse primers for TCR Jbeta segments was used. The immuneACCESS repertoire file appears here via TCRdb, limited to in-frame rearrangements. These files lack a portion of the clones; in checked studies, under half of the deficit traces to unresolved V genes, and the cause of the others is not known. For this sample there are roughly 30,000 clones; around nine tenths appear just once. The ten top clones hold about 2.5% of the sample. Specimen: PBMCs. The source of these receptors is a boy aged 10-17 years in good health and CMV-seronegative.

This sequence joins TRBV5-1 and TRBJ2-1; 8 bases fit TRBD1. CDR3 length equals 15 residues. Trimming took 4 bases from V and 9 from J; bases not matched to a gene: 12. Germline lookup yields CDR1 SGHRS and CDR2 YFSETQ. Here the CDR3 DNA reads TGCGCCAGCAGCCCTGGACAGGGAGGTTTCGGTGAGCAGTTCTTC. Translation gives CASSPGQGGFGEQFF.

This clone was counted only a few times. CDR3 sequence: CASSLPGKHTEAFF. CDR3 bases: TGCGCCAGCAGCTTGCCAGGGAAGCACACTGAAGCTTTCTTT. The V and J genes are TRBV5-1 and TRBJ1-1, with a possible D match to TRBD1 (5 bases). Germline V gene lookup returns CDR1 SGHRS and CDR2 YFSETQ. V was pared by 1 base and J by 3 bases, with 10 bases between. The CDR3 spans 14 residues.

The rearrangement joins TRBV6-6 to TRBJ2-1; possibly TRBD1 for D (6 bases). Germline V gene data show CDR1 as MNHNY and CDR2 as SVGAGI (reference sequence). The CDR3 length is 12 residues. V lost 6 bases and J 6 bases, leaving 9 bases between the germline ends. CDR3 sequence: CASRTGLNEQFF. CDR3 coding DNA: TGTGCCAGCAGGACAGGCCTCAATGAGCAGTTCTTC.

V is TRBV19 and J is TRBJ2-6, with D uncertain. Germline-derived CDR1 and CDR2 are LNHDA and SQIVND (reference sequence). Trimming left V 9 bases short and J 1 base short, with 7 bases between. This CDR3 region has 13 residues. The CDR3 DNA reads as TGTGCCAGCGCGGAATCTGGGGCCAACGTCCTGACTTTC. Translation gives CASAESGANVLTF.

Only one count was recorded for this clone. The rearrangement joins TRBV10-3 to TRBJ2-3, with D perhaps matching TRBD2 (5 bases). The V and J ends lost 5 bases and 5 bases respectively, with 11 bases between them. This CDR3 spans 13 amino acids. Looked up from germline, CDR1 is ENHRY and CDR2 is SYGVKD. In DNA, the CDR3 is TGTGCCATCAGTTTCGGGGTATTAGATACGCAGTATTTT. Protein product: CAISFGVLDTQYF.

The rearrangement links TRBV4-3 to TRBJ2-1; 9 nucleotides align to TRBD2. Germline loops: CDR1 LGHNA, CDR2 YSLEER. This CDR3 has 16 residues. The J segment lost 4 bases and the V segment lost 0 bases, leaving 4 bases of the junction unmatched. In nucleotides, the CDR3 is TGCGCCAGCAGCCAAGACGCTAGCGGGGCATACAATGAGCAGTTCTTC. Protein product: CASSQDASGAYNEQFF.

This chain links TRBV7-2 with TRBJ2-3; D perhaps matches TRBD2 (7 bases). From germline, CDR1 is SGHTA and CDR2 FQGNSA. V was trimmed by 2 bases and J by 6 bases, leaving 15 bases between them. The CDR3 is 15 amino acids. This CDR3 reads CASSLIWGGRDTQYF. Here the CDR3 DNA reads TGTGCCAGCAGCTTAATTTGGGGGGGCCGTGATACGCAGTATTTT.

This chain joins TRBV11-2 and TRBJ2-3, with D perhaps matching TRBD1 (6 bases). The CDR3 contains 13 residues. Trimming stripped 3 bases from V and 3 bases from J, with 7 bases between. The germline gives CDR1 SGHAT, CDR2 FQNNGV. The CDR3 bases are TGTGCCAGCAGCTTGGACAGTACAGATACGCAGTATTTT. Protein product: CASSLDSTDTQYF.

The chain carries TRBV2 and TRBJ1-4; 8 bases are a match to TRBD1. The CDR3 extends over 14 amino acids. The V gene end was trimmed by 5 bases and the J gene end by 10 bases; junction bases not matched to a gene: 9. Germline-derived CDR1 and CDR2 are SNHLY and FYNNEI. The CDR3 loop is CASSIQGDWGKLFF. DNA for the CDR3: TGTGCCAGCAGTATACAGGGGGATTGGGGAAAACTGTTTTTT.

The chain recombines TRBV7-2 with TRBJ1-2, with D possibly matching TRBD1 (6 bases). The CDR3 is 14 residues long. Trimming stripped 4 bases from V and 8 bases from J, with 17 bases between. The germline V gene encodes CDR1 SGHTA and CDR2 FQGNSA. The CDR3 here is CASSSDRNWGGYTF. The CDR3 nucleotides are TGTGCCAGCAGCTCCGACAGGAACTGGGGCGGCTACACCTTC.

CDR3 DNA sequence: TGTGCCAGCAGCTTGAGCCGTTTCTCCTACAATGAGCAGTTCTTC. Its translation: CASSLSRFSYNEQFF. The V gene is TRBV5-5, the J gene TRBJ2-1, with unresolved D. Trimming pared 1 base from V and 0 bases from J, leaving 8 bases between. This CDR3 comprises 15 residues. Germline CDR1 is SGHKS and CDR2 is YYEKEE (reference sequence).

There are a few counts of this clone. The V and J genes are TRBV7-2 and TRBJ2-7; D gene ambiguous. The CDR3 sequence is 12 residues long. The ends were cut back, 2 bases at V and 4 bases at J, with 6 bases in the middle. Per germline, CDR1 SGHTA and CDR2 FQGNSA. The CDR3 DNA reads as TGTGCCAGCAGCTTAATACGGTACGAGCAGTACTTC. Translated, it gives CASSLIRYEQYF.

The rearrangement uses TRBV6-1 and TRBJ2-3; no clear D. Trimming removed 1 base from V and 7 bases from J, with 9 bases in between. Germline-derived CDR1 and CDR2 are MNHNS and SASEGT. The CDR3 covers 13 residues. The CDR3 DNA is TGTGCCAGCAGTGAAGACCTGCGGTATACGCAGTATTTT. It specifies CASSEDLRYTQYF.

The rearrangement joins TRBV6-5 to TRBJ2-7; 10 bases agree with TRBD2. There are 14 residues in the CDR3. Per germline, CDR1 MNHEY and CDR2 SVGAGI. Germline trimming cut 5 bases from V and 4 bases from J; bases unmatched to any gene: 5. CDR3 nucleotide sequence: TGTGCCAGCAGTAAGACTAGCGGGTTGTACGAGCAGTACTTC. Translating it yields CASSKTSGLYEQYF.

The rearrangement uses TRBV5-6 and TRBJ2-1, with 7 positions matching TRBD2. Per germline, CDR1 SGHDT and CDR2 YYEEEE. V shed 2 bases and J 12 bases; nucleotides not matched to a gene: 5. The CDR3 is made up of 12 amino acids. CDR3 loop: CASSLGEGGQFF. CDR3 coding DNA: TGTGCCAGCAGCTTAGGGGAGGGTGGGCAGTTCTTC.

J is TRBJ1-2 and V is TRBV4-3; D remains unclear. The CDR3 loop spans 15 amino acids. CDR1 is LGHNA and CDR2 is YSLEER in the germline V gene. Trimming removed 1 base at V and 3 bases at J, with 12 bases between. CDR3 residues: CASSQGREWYYGYTF. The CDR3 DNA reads TGCGCCAGCAGCCAAGGACGGGAGTGGTACTATGGCTACACCTTC.

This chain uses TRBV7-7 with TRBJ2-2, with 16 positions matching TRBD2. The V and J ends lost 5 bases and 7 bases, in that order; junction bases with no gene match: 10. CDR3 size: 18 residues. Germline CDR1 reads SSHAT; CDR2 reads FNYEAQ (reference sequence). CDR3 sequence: CASSRPGTSGGAGGELFF. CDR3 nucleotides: TGTGCCAGCAGCCGTCCCGGGACTAGCGGGGGGGCTGGCGGGGAGCTGTTTTTT.

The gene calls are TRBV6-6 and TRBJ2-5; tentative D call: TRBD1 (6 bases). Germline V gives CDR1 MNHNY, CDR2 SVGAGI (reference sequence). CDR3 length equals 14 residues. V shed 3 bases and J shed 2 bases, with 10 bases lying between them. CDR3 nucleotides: TGTGCCAGCAGTTATCGGGACACTCAAGAGACCCAGTACTTC. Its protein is CASSYRDTQETQYF.

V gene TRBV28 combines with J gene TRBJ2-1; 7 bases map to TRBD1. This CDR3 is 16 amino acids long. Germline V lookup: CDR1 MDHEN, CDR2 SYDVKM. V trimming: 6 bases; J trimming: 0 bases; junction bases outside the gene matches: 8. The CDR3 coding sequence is TGTGCCAGCAGCCGCCTGGCAGGGGGCTCCTACAATGAGCAGTTCTTC. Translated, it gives CASSRLAGGSYNEQFF.

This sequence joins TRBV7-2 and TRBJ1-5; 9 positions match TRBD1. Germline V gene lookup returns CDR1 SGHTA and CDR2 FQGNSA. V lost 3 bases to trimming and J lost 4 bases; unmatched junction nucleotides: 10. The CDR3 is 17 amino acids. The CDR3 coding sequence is TGTGCCAGCAGCTTGACCGGGACAGGGCAAGGGAATCAGCCCCAGCATTTT. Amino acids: CASSLTGTGQGNQPQHF. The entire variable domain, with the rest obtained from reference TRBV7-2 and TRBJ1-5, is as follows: GAGVSQSPSNKVTEKGKDVELRCDPISGHTALYWYRQSLGQGLEFLIYFQGNSAPDKSGLPSDRFSAERTGGSVSTLTIQRTQQEDSAVYLCASSLTGTGQGNQPQHFGDGTRLSIL.